This TCR beta chain comes out of a study of cytomegalovirus exposure and HLA in healthy donors. In the PCR, 60 Vbeta and 13 Jbeta primers were used. Method: immunoSEQ multiplex PCR; TCRdb's copy keeps in-frame clones and lacks some. The sample lists roughly 250,000 clones, 80% occurring once. This CDR3 contains 15 residues. Trimming shortened V by 3 bases and J by 7 bases, and 19 bases separated the two germline ends. CDR1 and CDR2 (germline): SGHAT, FQNNGV. The sample was PBMCs. The J gene is TRBJ2-7, the V gene TRBV11-2; possibly TRBD2 for D (5 bases). This receptor was identified in a girl aged 2 to 9 in good health and CMV-seronegative. The CDR3 sequence is CASSFLGWRTGEQYF. Here the CDR3 DNA reads TGTGCCAGCAGCTTCTTGGGCTGGAGGACGGGAGAGCAGTACTTC.